Shown below are 11 T cell receptor beta chains from a single sample sequenced in a study of long-term antiretroviral therapy in people with HIV. The assay used was immunoSEQ (version v3.0), run at survey level. Repertoires were generated with immunoSEQ multiplex PCR, while TCRdb's copy carries only in-frame clones and drops some. This sample has roughly 20,000 clones; 75% to 90% occur once, and the top ten carry about 11%. The specimen comprised unsorted PBMCs, sampled 0.2 years after starting antiretroviral therapy. The receptors derive from a middle-aged woman with HIV.

The chain combines TRBV30 with TRBJ2-1; D is perhaps TRBD2 (7 bases). The CDR3 is 15 residues long. CDR1 is GTSNPN and CDR2 is SVGIG in the germline V gene (reference sequence). The CDR3 loop reads CARGGDYGPISEQFF. CDR3 bases: TGTGCTAGGGGGGGGGACTACGGCCCAATTAGTGAGCAGTTCTTC.

The V gene is TRBV30, the J gene TRBJ2-1, with 7 bases that match TRBD1. CDR1 is GTSNPN and CDR2 is SVGIG in the germline V gene (reference sequence). The CDR3 is 15 residues long. The trim removed 2 bases at V and 3 bases at J, leaving 7 bases unmatched. CDR3 nucleotide sequence: TGTGCCTGGAGTCCCCGACAGGGATTCTACAATGAGCAGTTCTTC. Translated: CAWSPRQGFYNEQFF.

V is TRBV5-5 and J is TRBJ2-7; 8 nucleotides align to TRBD2. In germline, CDR1 is SGHKS, CDR2 YYEKEE (reference sequence). The V gene end was trimmed by 3 bases and the J gene end by 3 bases; junction bases not matched to a gene: 5. There are 14 residues in the CDR3. The CDR3 is CASSSGGGYYEQYF. CDR3 nucleotides: TGTGCCAGCAGCTCCGGGGGGGGCTACTACGAGCAGTACTTC.

This clone was counted a few times. The chain combines TRBV19 with TRBJ2-3; D may be TRBD2 (5 bases). With 3 bases removed from V and 2 bases from J, the gap between germline ends came to 12 bases. CDR3 length equals 15 residues. Germline-derived CDR1 and CDR2 are LNHDA and SQIVND (reference sequence). The CDR3 coding sequence is TGTGCCAGTAGTATGGGTCGCGGGCCCACAGATACGCAGTATTTT. Its translation: CASSMGRGPTDTQYF.

This sequence joins TRBV5-1 and TRBJ2-3, with 13 bases identical to TRBD2. From germline, CDR1 is SGHRS and CDR2 YFSETQ. With 4 bases clipped from V and 5 bases from J, the junction kept 10 bases outside the gene matches. The CDR3 covers 17 residues. The CDR3 nucleotides read TGCGCCAGCAGCAACGGACTAGCGGGGGTTATAGGAGATACGCAGTATTTT. It specifies CASSNGLAGVIGDTQYF.

The chain couples TRBV2 to TRBJ1-6; no firm D call. The CDR3 spans 15 residues. CDR1 is SNHLY, CDR2 FYNNEI, per germline. V lost 9 bases to trimming and J lost 7 bases, with 19 bases between them. The CDR3 spells CASTHGGNGNSPLHF. Here the CDR3 DNA reads TGTGCCAGTACCCATGGCGGCAACGGGAATTCACCCCTCCACTTT.

V usage is TRBV18 and J usage is TRBJ2-2, with 10 nucleotides matching TRBD2. This CDR3 region has 14 residues. With 7 bases clipped from V and 6 bases from J, the junction kept 5 bases outside the gene matches. The germline V gene encodes CDR1 KGHSH and CDR2 LQKENI. This CDR3 is CASFRSGRAGELFF. The CDR3 DNA reads TGTGCCAGCTTCCGGAGCGGGAGGGCCGGGGAGCTGTTTTTT.

The chain uses TRBV2 and TRBJ1-5; 8 nucleotides match TRBD1. V was clipped by 7 bases and J by 5 bases; unmatched bases: 4. Germline V gene data show CDR1 as SNHLY and CDR2 as FYNNEI. The CDR3 contains 13 residues. The CDR3 protein is CASIGQGDQPQHF. In DNA, the CDR3 is TGTGCCAGCATAGGACAGGGCGATCAGCCCCAGCATTTT.

This rearrangement joins TRBV2 to TRBJ2-7, with D maybe TRBD1 (6 bases). The germline V and J ends were trimmed by 3 bases and 2 bases, with 23 bases remaining between them. The CDR3 covers 18 residues. From germline, CDR1 is SNHLY and CDR2 FYNNEI. CDR3 protein: CASSEGAQGAYPTYEQYF. The CDR3 nucleotides are TGTGCCAGCAGTGAGGGGGCACAGGGCGCTTACCCTACCTACGAGCAGTACTTC.

V is TRBV27 and J is TRBJ2-7; 10 nucleotides line up with TRBD2. Germline V lookup: CDR1 MNHEY, CDR2 SMNVEV (reference sequence). This CDR3 has 15 amino acids. V lost 7 bases, J lost 0 bases, and 6 bases stayed unmatched. The CDR3 spells CASKTSGMSSYEQYF. DNA of the CDR3: TGTGCCAGCAAAACTAGCGGGATGAGCTCCTACGAGCAGTACTTC.

The V gene is TRBV5-4, the J gene TRBJ2-1; D gene ambiguous. CDR1 and CDR2 (germline): SGHNT, YYREEE (reference sequence). V dropped 9 bases and J dropped 5 bases, with 15 bases sitting between them. The CDR3 covers 13 residues. CDR3 protein: CATQSPGDNEQFF. CDR3 coding DNA: TGTGCCACCCAATCTCCCGGCGACAATGAGCAGTTCTTC. The full variable domain, completed using reference TRBV5-4 and TRBJ2-1, is ETGVTQSPTHLIKTRGQQVTLRCSSQSGHNTVSWYQQALGQGPQFIFQYYREEENGRGNFPPRFSGLQFPNYSSELNVNALELDDSALYLCATQSPGDNEQFFGPGTRLTVL.